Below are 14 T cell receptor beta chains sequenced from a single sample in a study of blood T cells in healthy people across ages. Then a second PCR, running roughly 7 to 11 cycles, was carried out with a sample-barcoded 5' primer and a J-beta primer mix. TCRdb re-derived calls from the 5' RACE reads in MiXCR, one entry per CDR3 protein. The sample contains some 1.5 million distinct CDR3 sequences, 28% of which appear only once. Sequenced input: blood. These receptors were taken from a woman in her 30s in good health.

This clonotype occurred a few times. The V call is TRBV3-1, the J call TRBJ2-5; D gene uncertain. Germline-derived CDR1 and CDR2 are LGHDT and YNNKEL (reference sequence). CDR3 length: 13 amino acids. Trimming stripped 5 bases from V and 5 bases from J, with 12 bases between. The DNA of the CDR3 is TGTGCCAGCAGCGGTATCATAGTGGAGACCCAGTACTTC. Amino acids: CASSGIIVETQYF.

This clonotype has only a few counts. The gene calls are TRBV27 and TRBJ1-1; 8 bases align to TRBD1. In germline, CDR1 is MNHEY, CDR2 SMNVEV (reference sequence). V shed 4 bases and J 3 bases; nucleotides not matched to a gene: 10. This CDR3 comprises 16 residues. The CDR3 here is CASSSFRTGKDTEAFF. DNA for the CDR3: TGTGCCAGCAGTTCCTTTAGGACAGGGAAGGACACTGAAGCTTTCTTT.

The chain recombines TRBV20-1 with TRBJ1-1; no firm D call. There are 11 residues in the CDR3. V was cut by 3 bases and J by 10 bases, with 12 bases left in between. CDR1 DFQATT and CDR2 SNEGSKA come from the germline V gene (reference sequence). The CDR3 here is CSASWQDGAFF. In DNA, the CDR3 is TGCAGTGCTAGTTGGCAGGACGGAGCTTTCTTT.

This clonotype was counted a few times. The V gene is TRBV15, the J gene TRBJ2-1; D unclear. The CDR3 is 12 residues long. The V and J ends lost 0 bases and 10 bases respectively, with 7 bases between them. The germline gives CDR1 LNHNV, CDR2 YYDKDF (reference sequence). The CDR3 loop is CATSREPGEQFF. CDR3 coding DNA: TGTGCCACCAGCAGAGAACCCGGCGAGCAGTTCTTC. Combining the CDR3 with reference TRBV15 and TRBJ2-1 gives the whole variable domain DAMVIQNPRYQVTQFGKPVTLSCSQTLNHNVMYWYQQKSSQAPKLLFHYYDKDFNNEADTPDNFQSRRPNTSFCFLDIRSPGLGDTAMYLCATSREPGEQFFGPGTRLTVL.

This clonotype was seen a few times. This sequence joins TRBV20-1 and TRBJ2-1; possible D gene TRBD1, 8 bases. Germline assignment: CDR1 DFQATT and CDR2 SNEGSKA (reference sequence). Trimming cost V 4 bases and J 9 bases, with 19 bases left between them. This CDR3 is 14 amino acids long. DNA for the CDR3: TGCAGTGCTATAGTACAGGGGGGGAACGGTGAGCAGTTCTTC. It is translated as CSAIVQGGNGEQFF.

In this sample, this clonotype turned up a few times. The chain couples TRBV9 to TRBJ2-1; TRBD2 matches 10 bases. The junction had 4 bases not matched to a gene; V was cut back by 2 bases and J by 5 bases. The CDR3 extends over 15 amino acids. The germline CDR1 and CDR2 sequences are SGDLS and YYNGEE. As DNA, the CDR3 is TGTGCCAGCAGCGTGACGGGACTAGCGAACAATGAGCAGTTCTTC. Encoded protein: CASSVTGLANNEQFF.

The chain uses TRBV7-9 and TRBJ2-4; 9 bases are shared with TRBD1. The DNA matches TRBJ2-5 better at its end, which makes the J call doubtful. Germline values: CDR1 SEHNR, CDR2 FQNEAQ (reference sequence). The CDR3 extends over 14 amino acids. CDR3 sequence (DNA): TGTGCCAGCAGCTTGTGGGACAGGGTGGAGACCCAGTACTTC. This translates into CASSLWDRVETQYF.

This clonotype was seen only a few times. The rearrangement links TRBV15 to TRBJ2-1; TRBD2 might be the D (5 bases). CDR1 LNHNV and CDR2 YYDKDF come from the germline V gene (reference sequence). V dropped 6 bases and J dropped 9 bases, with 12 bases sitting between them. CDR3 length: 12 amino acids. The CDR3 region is CATSGRLGEQFF. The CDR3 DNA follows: TGTGCCACCAGTGGGAGATTGGGTGAGCAGTTCTTC.

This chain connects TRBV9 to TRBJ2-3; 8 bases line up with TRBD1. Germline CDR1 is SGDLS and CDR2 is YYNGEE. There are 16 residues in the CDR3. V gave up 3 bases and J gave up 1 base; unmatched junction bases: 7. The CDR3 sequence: CASSGGGGQGTDTQYF. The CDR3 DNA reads TGTGCCAGCAGCGGAGGAGGGGGACAGGGCACAGATACGCAGTATTTT.

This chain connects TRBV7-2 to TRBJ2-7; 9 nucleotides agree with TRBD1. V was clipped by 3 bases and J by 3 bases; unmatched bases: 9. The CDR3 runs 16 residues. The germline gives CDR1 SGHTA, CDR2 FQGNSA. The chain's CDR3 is CASSFSPTGGRYEQYF. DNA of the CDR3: TGTGCCAGCAGCTTTTCTCCGACAGGGGGGCGCTACGAGCAGTACTTC. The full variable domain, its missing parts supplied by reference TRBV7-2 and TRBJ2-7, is GAGVSQSPSNKVTEKGKDVELRCDPISGHTALYWYRQSLGQGLEFLIYFQGNSAPDKSGLPSDRFSAERTGGSVSTLTIQRTQQEDSAVYLCASSFSPTGGRYEQYFGPGTRLTVT.

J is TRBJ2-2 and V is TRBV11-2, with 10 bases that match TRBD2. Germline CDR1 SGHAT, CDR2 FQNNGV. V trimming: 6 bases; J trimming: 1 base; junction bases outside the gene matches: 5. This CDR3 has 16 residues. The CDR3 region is CASRSRTSGNTGELFF. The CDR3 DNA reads TGTGCCAGCAGATCGCGGACTAGCGGGAACACCGGGGAGCTGTTTTTT. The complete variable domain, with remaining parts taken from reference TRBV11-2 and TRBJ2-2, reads EAGVAQSPRYKIIEKRQSVAFWCNPISGHATLYWYQQILGQGPKLLIQFQNNGVVDDSQLPKDRFSAERLKGVDSTLKIQPAKLEDSAVYLCASRSRTSGNTGELFFGEGSRLTVL.

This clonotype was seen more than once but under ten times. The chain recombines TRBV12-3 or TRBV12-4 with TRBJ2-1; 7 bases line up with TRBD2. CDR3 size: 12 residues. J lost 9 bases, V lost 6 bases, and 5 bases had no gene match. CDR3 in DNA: TGTGCCAGCAGCCGGGAGGTGGGTGAGCAGTTCTTC. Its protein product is CASSREVGEQFF.

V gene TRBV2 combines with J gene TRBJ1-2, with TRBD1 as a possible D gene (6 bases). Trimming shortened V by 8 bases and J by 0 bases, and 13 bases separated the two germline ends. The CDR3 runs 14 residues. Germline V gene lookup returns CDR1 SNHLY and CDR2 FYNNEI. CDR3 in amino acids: CASGLEGANYGYTF. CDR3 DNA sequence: TGTGCCAGCGGGTTGGAGGGGGCTAACTATGGCTACACCTTC.

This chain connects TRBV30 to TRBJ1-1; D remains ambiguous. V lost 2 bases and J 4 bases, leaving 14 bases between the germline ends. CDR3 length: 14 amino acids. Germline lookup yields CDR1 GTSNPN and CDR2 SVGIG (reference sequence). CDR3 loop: CAWSPDSWGTEAFF. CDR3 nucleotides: TGTGCCTGGAGTCCCGACTCTTGGGGCACTGAAGCTTTCTTT.